These T cell receptor beta chains were read from a single sample in a study of shared clonotypes between healthy human individuals. Sequencing used immunoSEQ multiplex PCR; TCRdb keeps in-frame clones, though not all of them. The table includes fewer than 2.5 million clones, roughly 93% detected once. Sequenced: naive CD4+ T cells from PBMCs. The receptors here all came from a young man in good health. Some clones in this sample may be carry-over from other donors' samples. Both conserved end residues are part of each CDR3. The order of the fields is J gene, clone size, D gene, V gene, CDR3 protein, CDR3 DNA. A D gene is named only where the DNA matches it firmly. Some rows mark clone size as missing; the rest say once, few, many or name a class of expanded clone.

J: TRBJ2-7; size: NA; D: NA; V: TRBV28; CDR3: CASSPPAQGPRAYEQYF; DNA: TGTGCCAGCAGCCCGCCCGCCCAGGGTCCTAGAGCCTACGAGCAGTACTTC
J: TRBJ1-2; size: NA; D: NA; V: TRBV19; CDR3: CASSTPDGSRGYGYTF; DNA: TGTGCCAGTAGTACGCCCGATGGGAGCCGGGGCTATGGCTACACCTTC
J: TRBJ2-3; size: once; D: TRBD1; V: TRBV6-5; CDR3: CASSYSGGQGADTQYF; DNA: TGTGCCAGCAGTTACTCCGGTGGACAGGGCGCAGATACGCAGTATTTT
J: TRBJ2-1; size: NA; D: NA; V: TRBV28; CDR3: CASSHRSSTTSYNEQFF; DNA: TGTGCCAGCAGTCACCGATCTAGTACCACCTCCTACAATGAGCAGTTCTTC
J: TRBJ1-2; size: NA; D: NA; V: TRBV5-1; CDR3: CASSLALDSRFPYGYTF; DNA: TGCGCCAGCAGCTTGGCATTGGACAGTCGTTTTCCCTATGGCTACACCTTC
J: TRBJ1-4; size: NA; D: NA; V: TRBV18; CDR3: CASSLTVAGEKLFF; DNA: TGTGCCAGCTCACTTACGGTGGCAGGGGAAAAACTGTTTTTT
J: TRBJ1-2; size: NA; D: TRBD1; V: TRBV10-3; CDR3: CAIRRQGAGYGYTF; DNA: TGTGCCATCCGGAGACAGGGGGCGGGCTATGGCTACACCTTC
J: TRBJ1-5; size: NA; D: NA; V: TRBV28; CDR3: CASSLPLGGNQPQHF; DNA: TGTGCCAGCAGTTTACCCTTAGGTGGGAATCAGCCCCAGCATTTT
J: TRBJ2-5; size: NA; D: NA; V: TRBV9; CDR3: CASSVESGAAQETQYF; DNA: TGTGCCAGCAGCGTAGAAAGCGGAGCAGCCCAAGAGACCCAGTACTTC
J: TRBJ2-7; size: NA; D: NA; V: TRBV25-1; CDR3: CASSETYEQYF; DNA: TGTGCCAGCAGCGAGACCTACGAGCAGTACTTC
J: TRBJ1-4; size: NA; D: TRBD1; V: TRBV5-1; CDR3: CASSFGQGRTNEKLFF; DNA: TGCGCCAGCAGCTTTGGACAGGGAAGGACTAATGAAAAACTGTTTTTT
J: TRBJ2-7; size: NA; D: NA; V: TRBV5-4; CDR3: CASSPPGDRAYEQYF; DNA: TGTGCCAGCAGCCCCCCGGGGGACAGAGCCTACGAGCAGTACTTC
J: TRBJ2-7; size: NA; D: TRBD1; V: TRBV29-1; CDR3: CSASLGQGRLYEQYF; DNA: TGCAGCGCGTCCCTCGGACAGGGGCGCCTCTACGAGCAGTACTTC
J: TRBJ2-2; size: NA; D: TRBD1; V: TRBV2; CDR3: CASRDRVAAGELFF; DNA: TGTGCCAGCAGAGACAGGGTTGCTGCCGGGGAGCTGTTTTTT
J: TRBJ2-7; size: NA; D: TRBD1; V: TRBV5-1; CDR3: CASSLDRDRAQQYF; DNA: TGCGCCAGCAGCTTGGACCGGGACAGGGCCCAGCAGTACTTC
J: TRBJ2-3; size: NA; D: NA; V: TRBV11-2; CDR3: CASSLVAFRGRRADTQYF; DNA: TGTGCCAGCAGCTTAGTTGCATTCAGGGGCCGGAGGGCAGATACGCAGTATTTT
J: TRBJ1-5; size: NA; D: NA; V: TRBV25-1; CDR3: CASSETGGTQPQHF; DNA: TGTGCCAGCAGTGAAACAGGTGGCACGCAGCCCCAGCATTTT
J: TRBJ1-2; size: NA; D: NA; V: TRBV28; CDR3: CASLTGGGYTF; DNA: TGTGCCAGCCTGACAGGAGGGGGCTACACCTTC
J: TRBJ1-1; size: NA; D: NA; V: TRBV10-3; CDR3: CAISETRVGDTEAFF; DNA: TGTGCCATCAGTGAAACGAGGGTAGGAGACACTGAAGCTTTCTTT
J: TRBJ2-1; size: NA; D: TRBD1; V: TRBV7-8; CDR3: CASSPLSTGGWNEQFF; DNA: TGTGCCAGCAGCCCATTGTCGACAGGGGGCTGGAATGAGCAGTTCTTC
J: TRBJ1-1; size: NA; D: NA; V: TRBV18; CDR3: CASSPEGYTEAFF; DNA: TGTGCCAGCTCACCAGAAGGATACACTGAAGCTTTCTTT
J: TRBJ2-5; size: NA; D: NA; V: TRBV6-5; CDR3: CASSSGLAGTQYF; DNA: TGTGCCAGCAGTTCAGGGCTCGCAGGGACCCAGTACTTC
J: TRBJ2-5; size: once; D: NA; V: TRBV10-1; CDR3: CASSARGTGETQYF; DNA: TGCGCCAGCAGTGCGCGGGGAACGGGAGAGACCCAGTACTTC
J: TRBJ1-2; size: NA; D: NA; V: TRBV30; CDR3: CAWSPDGYYGYTF; DNA: TGTGCCTGGAGCCCGGACGGGTATTATGGCTACACCTTC
J: TRBJ1-3; size: NA; D: NA; V: TRBV28; CDR3: CASRSGEGGNTIYF; DNA: TGTGCCAGCAGGTCAGGGGAAGGAGGAAACACCATATATTTT
J: TRBJ2-2; size: NA; D: NA; V: TRBV6-1; CDR3: CASSGQINTGELFF; DNA: TGTGCCAGCAGTGGGCAGATAAACACCGGGGAGCTGTTTTTT
J: TRBJ1-2; size: NA; D: NA; V: TRBV5-8; CDR3: CASSLERIYGYTF; DNA: TGTGCCAGCAGCTTGGAACGGATCTATGGCTACACCTTC
J: TRBJ2-7; size: few; D: TRBD1; V: TRBV5-1; CDR3: CASSRADRGSEQYF; DNA: TGCGCCAGCAGCCGAGCTGACAGGGGGAGCGAGCAGTACTTC
J: TRBJ1-1; size: NA; D: NA; V: TRBV7-8; CDR3: CASSRAQIYEAFF; DNA: TGTGCCAGCAGCCGGGCCCAGATCTATGAAGCTTTCTTT
J: TRBJ2-7; size: once; D: NA; V: TRBV28; CDR3: CASRSRAGRDEQYF; DNA: TGTGCCAGCAGATCCAGGGCAGGTCGTGACGAGCAGTACTTC
J: TRBJ1-2; size: NA; D: TRBD1; V: TRBV4-1; CDR3: CASSRNRGQFDYGYTF; DNA: TGCGCCAGCAGCCGTAACAGGGGGCAGTTTGACTATGGCTACACCTTC
J: TRBJ2-1; size: NA; D: TRBD2; V: TRBV29-1; CDR3: CSVTLRASGRETNEQFF; DNA: TGCAGCGTTACCCTTAGGGCTAGCGGGAGAGAAACGAATGAGCAGTTCTTC
J: TRBJ1-5; size: NA; D: TRBD1; V: TRBV9; CDR3: CASSAGTESNQPQHF; DNA: TGTGCCAGCAGCGCCGGGACAGAGAGCAATCAGCCCCAGCATTTT
J: TRBJ1-5; size: NA; D: TRBD1; V: TRBV2; CDR3: CASSRGLRQPQHF; DNA: TGTGCCAGCAGCAGGGGGCTTCGGCAGCCCCAGCATTTT
J: TRBJ1-1; size: NA; D: TRBD1; V: TRBV9; CDR3: CASSTGQGGNTEAFF; DNA: TGTGCCAGCAGCACCGGACAGGGCGGAAACACTGAAGCTTTCTTT
J: TRBJ1-2; size: NA; D: NA; V: TRBV5-4; CDR3: CASSLLFGGYTF; DNA: TGTGCCAGCAGCTTGCTTTTCGGCGGCTACACCTTC
J: TRBJ1-2; size: NA; D: NA; V: TRBV19; CDR3: CASGLQSYGYTF; DNA: TGTGCCAGTGGCCTTCAGTCGTATGGCTACACCTTC
J: TRBJ2-1; size: NA; D: NA; V: TRBV5-1; CDR3: CASSLGAFSRGSYNEQFF; DNA: TGCGCCAGCAGCTTGGGCGCTTTTTCTAGGGGTTCCTACAATGAGCAGTTCTTC
J: TRBJ1-2; size: NA; D: NA; V: TRBV5-1; CDR3: CASSLEEFYGYTF; DNA: TGCGCCAGCAGCTTGGAGGAGTTCTATGGCTACACCTTC
J: TRBJ2-6; size: NA; D: NA; V: TRBV9; CDR3: CASSVGLSSGANVLTF; DNA: TGTGCCAGCAGCGTAGGACTGTCCTCTGGGGCCAACGTCCTGACTTTC
J: TRBJ2-5; size: few; D: NA; V: TRBV28; CDR3: CASSSPGVGETQYF; DNA: TGTGCCAGCAGTAGTCCGGGAGTAGGAGAGACCCAGTACTTC
J: TRBJ2-2; size: NA; D: NA; V: TRBV7-3; CDR3: CASTSGESGELFF; DNA: TGTGCCAGCACCTCTGGGGAGTCCGGGGAGCTGTTTTTT
J: TRBJ2-1; size: once; D: NA; V: TRBV11-3; CDR3: CASSQRNEQFF; DNA: TGTGCCAGCAGTCAGAGGAATGAGCAGTTCTTC
J: TRBJ2-2; size: NA; D: TRBD2; V: TRBV30; CDR3: CAWSVLAGLAGGLSWELFF; DNA: TGTGCCTGGAGTGTACTCGCGGGGCTAGCGGGAGGGTTGAGCTGGGAGCTGTTTTTT
J: TRBJ2-5; size: NA; D: NA; V: TRBV18; CDR3: CASEGGQETQYF; DNA: TGTGCCAGCGAAGGGGGCCAAGAGACCCAGTACTTC
J: TRBJ2-1; size: once; D: TRBD2; V: TRBV2; CDR3: CASSERTSGGAVEQFF; DNA: TGTGCCAGCAGTGAACGGACTAGCGGGGGGGCGGTGGAGCAGTTCTTC
J: TRBJ2-7; size: NA; D: TRBD1; V: TRBV5-1; CDR3: CASSSGTGSYEQYF; DNA: TGCGCCAGCAGCTCCGGGACAGGCTCCTACGAGCAGTACTTC
J: TRBJ2-5; size: once; D: NA; V: TRBV2; CDR3: CASSTLLGGLQETQYF; DNA: TGTGCCAGCAGTACCTTACTGGGCGGGCTGCAAGAGACCCAGTACTTC
J: TRBJ2-3; size: NA; D: TRBD2; V: TRBV7-9; CDR3: CASSPRLAGDDTQYF; DNA: TGTGCCAGCAGCCCGCGCCTAGCGGGAGACGATACGCAGTATTTT
J: TRBJ2-1; size: NA; D: NA; V: TRBV14; CDR3: CASSRTRRNEQFF; DNA: TGTGCCAGCAGCCGTACTCGGAGGAATGAGCAGTTCTTC
J: TRBJ2-3; size: NA; D: TRBD2; V: TRBV28; CDR3: CASSSPGAGSTDTQYF; DNA: TGTGCCAGCAGCTCCCCCGGAGCGGGAAGCACAGATACGCAGTATTTT
J: TRBJ1-1; size: NA; D: TRBD1; V: TRBV9; CDR3: CASSPRQGMNTEAFF; DNA: TGTGCCAGCAGCCCCAGACAGGGAATGAACACTGAAGCTTTCTTT